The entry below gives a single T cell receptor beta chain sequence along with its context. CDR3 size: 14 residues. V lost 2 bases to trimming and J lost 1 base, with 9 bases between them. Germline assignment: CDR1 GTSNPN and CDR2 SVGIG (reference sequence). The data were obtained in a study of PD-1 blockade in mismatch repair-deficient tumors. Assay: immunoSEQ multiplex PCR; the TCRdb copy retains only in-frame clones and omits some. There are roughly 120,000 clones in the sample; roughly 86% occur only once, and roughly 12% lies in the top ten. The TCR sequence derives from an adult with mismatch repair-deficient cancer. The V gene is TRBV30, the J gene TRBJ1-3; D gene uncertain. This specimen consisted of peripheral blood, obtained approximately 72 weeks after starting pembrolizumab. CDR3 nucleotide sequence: TGTGCCTGGAGTTCCAGGTTATCTGGAAACACCATATATTTT. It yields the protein CAWSSRLSGNTIYF.